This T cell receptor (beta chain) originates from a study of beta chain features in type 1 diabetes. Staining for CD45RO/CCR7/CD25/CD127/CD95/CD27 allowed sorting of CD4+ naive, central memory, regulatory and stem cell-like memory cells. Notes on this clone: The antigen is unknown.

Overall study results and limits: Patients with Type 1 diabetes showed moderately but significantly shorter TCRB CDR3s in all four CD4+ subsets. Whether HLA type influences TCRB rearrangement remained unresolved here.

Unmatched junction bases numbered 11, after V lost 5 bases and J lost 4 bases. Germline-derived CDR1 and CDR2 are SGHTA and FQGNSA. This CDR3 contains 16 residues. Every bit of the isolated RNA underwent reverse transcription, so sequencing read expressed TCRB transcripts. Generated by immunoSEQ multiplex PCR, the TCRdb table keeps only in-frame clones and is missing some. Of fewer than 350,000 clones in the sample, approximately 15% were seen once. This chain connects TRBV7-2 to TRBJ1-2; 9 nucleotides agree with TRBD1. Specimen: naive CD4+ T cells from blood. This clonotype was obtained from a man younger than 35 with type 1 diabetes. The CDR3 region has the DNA TGTGCCAGCAGCATAGGACAGGGGACACCCCGCTATGGCTACACCTTC. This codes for CASSIGQGTPRYGYTF.